These 21 T cell receptor beta chains were sequenced from one sample in a study of blood T cells in healthy people across ages. A second 7 to 11 cycle PCR used barcoded and J-beta primers. MiXCR, run by TCRdb on the 5' RACE reads, gives a single entry per CDR3 protein. This table holds fewer than 900,000 distinct CDR3 sequences, over 45% found once. The sequenced sample was blood. The receptors derive from a woman aged 55-70 years in good health.

The J gene is TRBJ1-2, the V gene TRBV20-1; D might be TRBD1 (5 bases). The length of the CDR3 is 14 residues. Looked up from germline, CDR1 is DFQATT and CDR2 is SNEGSKA (reference sequence). V lost 3 bases, J lost 5 bases, and 16 bases lay in between. The CDR3 reads CSARSAGAGYGYTF. In nucleotides, the CDR3 is TGCAGTGCTAGGTCGGCCGGGGCGGGATATGGCTACACCTTC.

The V and J genes are TRBV28 and TRBJ2-5, with 7 nucleotides matching TRBD2. In germline, CDR1 is MDHEN, CDR2 SYDVKM. Losses at the gene ends were 4 bases for V and 2 bases for J; bases not matched to a gene: 4. This CDR3 is built from 14 residues. CDR3 DNA: TGTGCCAGCAGTTCGATGGGGGGGCAAGAGACCCAGTACTTC. It codes for CASSSMGGQETQYF.

This clonotype was recorded a few times. The chain links TRBV7-6 to TRBJ2-1; TRBD2 agrees at 8 bases. V shed 1 base, J shed 4 bases, and the junction held 6 bases outside the gene matches. Per the germline V gene, CDR1 is SGHVS and CDR2 is FNYEAQ. The CDR3 is 16 amino acids. The CDR3 loop reads CASSLGLSGTYNEQFF. CDR3 DNA sequence: TGTGCCAGCAGCTTAGGGCTTAGCGGGACGTACAATGAGCAGTTCTTC.

On this clonotype itself: One end of the junction varies from germline; a read error may be responsible. This chain connects TRBV6-4 to TRBJ2-1; 9 nucleotides align to TRBD1. Looked up from germline, CDR1 is MRHNA and CDR2 is SNTAGT. The CDR3 spans 15 residues. CDR3: CASSEGQGPYNEQFF. CDR3 DNA: TGCGCCAGCAGTGAGGGACAGGGCCCCTACAATGAGCAGTTCTTC.

The rearrangement joins TRBV12-3 or TRBV12-4 to TRBJ1-6; tentative D call: TRBD1 (6 bases). The V end was cut by 3 bases, the J end by 9 bases, with 12 bases between. The CDR3 extends over 14 amino acids. DNA for the CDR3: TGTGCCAGCAGTTTTTCAGGGGCAGGTTCACCCCTCCACTTT. It translates to CASSFSGAGSPLHF.

V gene TRBV28 combines with J gene TRBJ2-7; 10 bases are shared with TRBD2. Germline assignment: CDR1 MDHEN and CDR2 SYDVKM. With 3 bases clipped from V and 1 base from J, the junction kept 6 bases outside the gene matches. The CDR3 is made up of 16 amino acids. The CDR3 DNA reads TGTGCCAGCAGTTTTCCTAGCGGGAGAATGTCCTACGAGCAGTACTTC. Translation: CASSFPSGRMSYEQYF.

This clonotype has only a few counts. The CDR3 protein is CAISVGASQETQYF. In nucleotides, the CDR3 is TGTGCCATCAGTGTAGGCGCATCCCAAGAGACCCAGTACTTC. V is TRBV10-3 and J is TRBJ2-5; D gene uncertain. This CDR3 has 14 amino acids. Trimming pared 4 bases from V and 1 base from J, leaving 10 bases between. CDR1 is ENHRY and CDR2 is SYGVKD in the germline V gene.

The genes are TRBV6-6 and TRBJ1-2; the D is unclear. CDR3 length: 13 amino acids. V lost 1 base and J 1 base, leaving 4 bases between the germline ends. Germline V gene sequence: CDR1 MNHNY, CDR2 SVGAGI (reference sequence). CDR3 in DNA: TGTGCCAGCAGTTACTTGGGTAACTATGGCTACACCTTC. It specifies CASSYLGNYGYTF.

The chain carries TRBV24-1 and TRBJ2-1; possibly TRBD1 for D (6 bases). V shed 5 bases and J shed 0 bases, with 13 bases lying between them. Germline CDR1 and CDR2: KGHDR and SFDVKD. The CDR3 has 16 residues. CDR3 region: CATSGTGSSSYNEQFF. The DNA of the CDR3 is TGTGCCACCAGTGGAACAGGGTCAAGCTCCTACAATGAGCAGTTCTTC.

This clonotype was counted between two and nine times. J is TRBJ2-6 and V is TRBV9; D is perhaps TRBD2 (5 bases). CDR1 is SGDLS, CDR2 YYNGEE, per germline. With 7 bases removed from V and 13 bases from J, the gap between germline ends came to 12 bases. The CDR3 covers 11 residues. CDR3 sequence: CASSTPGVLTF. For the CDR3, the DNA is TGTGCCAGCTCAACCCCGGGAGTCCTGACTTTC.

In this sample, this clonotype turned up a few times. V is TRBV20-1 and J is TRBJ2-1; TRBD2 matches at 7 bases. The V segment lost 6 bases and the J segment 3 bases; nucleotides outside the gene matches: 14. CDR3 size: 16 residues. In germline, CDR1 is DFQATT, CDR2 SNEGSKA (reference sequence). The CDR3, as DNA: TGCAGTGCGATCGGGGGTGGGGCTAGCGGCTACAATGAGCAGTTCTTC. This encodes CSAIGGGASGYNEQFF.

This clonotype was seen more than once but under ten times. The rearrangement links TRBV7-3 to TRBJ2-3; D not resolved. This CDR3 has 13 residues. Trimming removed 5 bases at V and 5 bases at J, with 11 bases between. Germline-derived CDR1 and CDR2 are SGHTA and FQGTGA. Here the CDR3 DNA reads TGTGCCAGCAGCGCCCTACAACTAGATACGCAGTATTTT. This codes for CASSALQLDTQYF.

The V call is TRBV15, the J call TRBJ2-3; the match to TRBD2 covers 7 bases. V dropped 0 bases and J dropped 0; count of bases not matched to a gene: 9. This CDR3 comprises 18 residues. Germline CDR1 is LNHNV and CDR2 is YYDKDF (reference sequence). CDR3 amino acids: CATSRDSEGGPSTDTQYF. The CDR3 coding sequence is TGTGCCACCAGCAGAGATTCGGAGGGAGGGCCGAGCACAGATACGCAGTATTTT.

The V and J genes are TRBV7-2 and TRBJ2-5, with D possibly TRBD2 on 6 matching bases. The CDR3 contains 15 residues. Germline lookup yields CDR1 SGHTA and CDR2 FQGNSA. V was trimmed by 1 base and J by 4 bases, leaving 13 bases between them. DNA of the CDR3: TGTGCCAGCAGCTTAGAGGCGGGATCGCGAGAGACCCAGTACTTC. This gives the protein CASSLEAGSRETQYF.

The CDR3 coding sequence is TGTGCCAGCAGCTTGGAAGTCAGGGAAGCCTCTAATGAAAAACTGTTTTTT. Translation: CASSLEVREASNEKLFF. The chain joins TRBV5-6 to TRBJ1-4; D possibly corresponds to TRBD1 (5 bases). The CDR3 contains 17 residues. The V gene's germline CDR1 is SGHDT and CDR2 YYEEEE. The V end lost 0 bases, the J end lost 3 bases, and 15 bases lay between the germline ends. The full variable domain, with the rest looked up from reference TRBV5-6 and TRBJ1-4, is DAGVTQSPTHLIKTRGQQVTLRCSPKSGHDTVSWYQQALGQGPQFIFQYYEEEERQRGNFPDRFSGHQFPNYSSELNVNALLLGDSALYLCASSLEVREASNEKLFFGSGTQLSVL.

This clonotype was counted a few times. The chain has TRBV2 and TRBJ2-2; 8 bases are a match to TRBD1. Trimming removed 6 bases from V and 4 bases from J; junction bases left unmatched: 7. Germline V gene lookup returns CDR1 SNHLY and CDR2 FYNNEI. The CDR3 length is 15 residues. Here the CDR3 DNA reads TGTGCCAGCAGGGGTGGACAGGGAGCCACCGGGGAGCTGTTTTTT. Translated, it gives CASRGGQGATGELFF.

This clonotype was counted between two and nine times. The chain uses TRBV20-1 and TRBJ2-3; D is ambiguous. The CDR3 totals 15 residues. CDR1 is DFQATT and CDR2 is SNEGSKA in the germline V gene (reference sequence). Trimming cost V 3 bases and J 9 bases, with 22 bases left between them. In DNA form, the CDR3 reads TGCAGTGCTAGCAAGCCGACGGGCGAAGCAACCACGCAGTATTTT. It translates to CSASKPTGEATTQYF.

The chain carries TRBV20-1 and TRBJ1-4; D is uncertain. Germline V gene lookup returns CDR1 DFQATT and CDR2 SNEGSKA (reference sequence). The CDR3 loop spans 14 amino acids. V lost 6 bases to trimming and J lost 1 base, with 12 bases between them. The CDR3 is CSAGRRRTNEKLFF. Written as DNA, the CDR3 is TGCAGTGCAGGTAGACGGAGAACTAATGAAAAACTGTTTTTT.

This clonotype came up a few times. The chain employs TRBV7-2 and TRBJ2-7; the match to TRBD1 covers 8 bases. V lost 4 bases to trimming and J lost 2 bases; unmatched junction nucleotides: 10. Germline values: CDR1 SGHTA, CDR2 FQGNSA. The length of the CDR3 is 16 residues. The CDR3 region is CASSSRTGQLTYEQYF. CDR3 bases: TGTGCCAGCAGCTCGAGGACAGGGCAATTAACCTACGAGCAGTACTTC. Full variable domain (remainder filled in from reference TRBV7-2 and TRBJ2-7): GAGVSQSPSNKVTEKGKDVELRCDPISGHTALYWYRQSLGQGLEFLIYFQGNSAPDKSGLPSDRFSAERTGGSVSTLTIQRTQQEDSAVYLCASSSRTGQLTYEQYFGPGTRLTVT.

The V and J genes are TRBV5-5 and TRBJ2-5, with 7 nucleotides matching TRBD2. The CDR3 loop spans 17 amino acids. J lost 2 bases, V lost 4 bases, and 14 bases had no gene match. Germline V gene data show CDR1 as SGHKS and CDR2 as YYEKEE (reference sequence). CDR3 coding DNA: TGTGCCAGCAGCCCTCCTCGATGGGGGGGAGGGCAAGAGACCCAGTACTTC. Its protein is CASSPPRWGGGQETQYF.

The J gene is TRBJ2-1, the V gene TRBV14; D is possibly TRBD1 or TRBD2 (5 bases each). Germline CDR1 reads SGHDN; CDR2 reads FVKESK. This CDR3 spans 16 amino acids. V was clipped by 0 bases and J by 3 bases, with 12 bases between them. CDR3 residues: CASSQERARVYNEQFF. In DNA form, the CDR3 reads TGTGCCAGCAGCCAAGAGCGGGCCAGGGTCTACAATGAGCAGTTCTTC. The full variable domain, rest sourced from reference TRBV14 and TRBJ2-1, is EAGVTQFPSHSVIEKGQTVTLRCDPISGHDNLYWYRRVMGKEIKFLLHFVKESKQDESGMPNNRFLAERTGGTYSTLKVQPAELEDSGVYFCASSQERARVYNEQFFGPGTRLTVL.